This record looks at one T cell receptor (beta chain) sequence and its context. No antigen is known for it. Nothing much larger sits one base from this clone, and base qualities are not available. Library prep was done by 5' RACE. Sequencing was carried out with an Illumina HiSeq 2000. Template switching added a universal primer binding site, and the final cDNA carried a unique molecular identifier that allowed TCR cDNA molecules to be counted accurately. Specific primers in the conserved constant-segment region were used to synthesize first-strand cDNA for TCR alpha and beta chains. Each cDNA library was double barcoded, with a SMART-Mk sample barcode plus Illumina barcodes, to control for contamination. TruSeq adapter sequences along with Illumina sample barcodes were introduced in two successive PCR steps. The Illumina HiSeq platform was used with custom primers to sequence TCR alpha and beta cDNA libraries. Per the source publication's procedure: MiGEC was used to process raw reads and extract unique molecular identifiers, and MiXCR was used to find CDR3 positions. For each individual, recombination models were inferred using an EM algorithm with the repgenHMM and IGoR tools. The analysis of shared clonotypes was done with the tcR package in R, with sharing normalized by the product of cloneset sizes. To study raw recombination free of thymic and clonal selection effects, out-of-frame nonproductive sequences were analyzed. TCRdb passed the public sequencing reads through fastp at Q25 and MiXCR, retaining productive beta sequences. Every distinct CDR3 protein forms one entry, paired with its most common genes and DNA. The V and J calls shown here were made by TCRdb, not taken from the authors' results. In all, the sample holds about 480,000 distinct CDR3 sequences, and 11% to 15% of those were seen once. Roughly 0.5% of the sample comes from the top ten.

Only healthy Caucasian donors were included. The twin cohort comprised three pairs of female monozygotic twins, all aged about 18 to 30 years. Positive isolation kits from Invitrogen were used to isolate CD4+ and CD8+ T cell populations. This specimen comes from a study of identical twins (dated by TCRdb to between 2015 and 2016). Broadly, across the study: The study deep-sequenced TCR alpha and beta repertoires from monozygotic twins, unrelated adults of various ages and cord blood to test whether fetal clonotypes persist. Replicate twin experiments were performed at different times using different library preparation protocols to rule out contamination. Broad study findings and their caveats: Invariant T cells such as MAIT and iNKT could partly confound zero-insertion analyses, though diverse VJ usage argued against this for most clonotypes. Conclusions relied on cross-sectional statistical analysis, since the same donors could not be followed over many years. Out-of-frame TCR alpha sequences shared between twins showed an excess of low generation-probability sequences compared with coincidental sharing between unrelated individuals. In monozygotic twins, out-of-frame TCR alpha sharing was systematically underestimated by recombination models, although the models agreed with sharing between unrelated individuals. Abundant cord blood beta clonotypes had fewer insertions, young adult naive repertoires showed a similar but weaker trend, and memory repertoires showed no such trend. The excess sharing between twins in beta out-of-frame sequences was weaker because fewer shared sequences reduced the signal-to-noise ratio.

The junction shows trimming of 7 bases on V and 0 bases on J, plus 12 bases between the germline ends. CDR1 and CDR2, per the germline V gene (reference sequence), are LNHDA and SQIVND. The CDR3 covers 14 residues, taking in both the cysteine and the phenylalanine. Just CDR3 DNA is preserved here, 42 bases in frame from base 1. The sample was also linked to a second study, of yellow fever vaccine responses in identical twins. The second study reports: The authors reported that the T cell response to vaccination in identical twins appeared partly convergent and partly personalized. Focusing on identical twins, the study followed the T cell clones that responded to the vaccine, and did so with precision.

This sequence was found in a woman aged 18-29 years in good health. The specimen sequenced was CD4+ T cells sorted from blood. The sequence is built from TRBV19 and TRBJ2-5; no D gene is confidently identified. The CDR3 sequence is CASKRAWDQETQYF. The nucleotide sequence reads as follows: TGTGCCAGTAAGCGAGCATGGGACCAAGAGACCCAGTACTTC.